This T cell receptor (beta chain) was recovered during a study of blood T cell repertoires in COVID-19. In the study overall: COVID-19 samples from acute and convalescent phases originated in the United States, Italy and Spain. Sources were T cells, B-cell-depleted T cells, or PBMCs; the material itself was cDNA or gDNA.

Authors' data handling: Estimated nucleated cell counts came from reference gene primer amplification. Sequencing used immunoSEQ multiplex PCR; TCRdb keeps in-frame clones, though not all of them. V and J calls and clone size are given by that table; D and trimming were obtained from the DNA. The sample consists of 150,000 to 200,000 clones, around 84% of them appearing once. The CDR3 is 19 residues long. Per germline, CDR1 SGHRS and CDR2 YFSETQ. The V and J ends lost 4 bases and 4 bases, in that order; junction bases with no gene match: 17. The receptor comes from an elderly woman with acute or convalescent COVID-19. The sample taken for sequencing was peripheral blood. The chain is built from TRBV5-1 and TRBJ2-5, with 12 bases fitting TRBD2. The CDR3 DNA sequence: TGCGCCAGCAGCAGGGGAAATAGACTAGCGGGAGCTTCTTTAGAGACCCAGTACTTC. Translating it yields CASSRGNRLAGASLETQYF.